The T cell receptor beta chain described here comes from a study of T cells in Graves' hyperthyroidism and ophthalmopathy. The table lists this clonotype with many counts. Amplified TCR beta CDR3 regions came from RNA transcripts. The TCR CDR3 first-round RT-PCR relied on the HTBI primer set. TCRdb processed the multiplex PCR reads anew with MiXCR; each CDR3 protein has one entry. The sample lists about 290,000 distinct CDR3 sequences, about a sixth occurring once. The sequenced material came from blood. The origin of this receptor is a woman in her sixties with Graves' ophthalmopathy.

The CDR3 sequence: CASSFVRITGLVGYTF. Written as DNA, the CDR3 is TGTGCCAGCAGTTTTGTTCGAATAACAGGGTTAGTTGGCTACACCTTC. This chain joins TRBV12-3 or TRBV12-4 and TRBJ1-2; a possible D gene is TRBD1 (6 bases). The CDR3 consists of 16 residues. V shed 3 bases and J shed 7 bases, with 21 bases lying between them.